The 10 T cell receptor beta chains given below trace back to one sample, sequenced in a study of radiotherapy plus CTLA-4 blockade in lung cancer. Clones were sequenced by immunoSEQ multiplex PCR, and TCRdb holds only the in-frame ones, with some missing. There are some 50,000 clones in the sample; around 80% occur only once, and roughly 3.5% lies in the top ten. The sample in question was peripheral blood, obtained from a patient treated with radiotherapy plus ipilimumab. The receptors derive from a human donor with non-small cell lung cancer who had a partial response to radiotherapy plus ipilimumab.

The chain joins TRBV6-5 to TRBJ2-1, with TRBD1 as a possible D gene (6 bases). This CDR3 comprises 11 residues. V lost 9 bases to trimming and J lost 8 bases, with 11 bases between them. Germline CDR1 and CDR2: MNHEY and SVGAGI. CDR3 sequence: CASSGVHEQFF. The CDR3 DNA sequence: TGTGCCAGTTCAGGGGTACATGAGCAGTTCTTC.

This clone was seen only a few times. The genes are TRBV5-6 and TRBJ1-6, with 8 bases lining up with TRBD1. V dropped 5 bases and J dropped 8; count of bases not matched to a gene: 6. This CDR3 is built from 14 residues. Germline CDR1 and CDR2: SGHDT and YYEEEE. CDR3 residues: CASSRTGGDSPLHF. CDR3 sequence (DNA): TGTGCCAGCAGTCGTACAGGGGGTGATTCACCCCTCCACTTT.

The chain couples TRBV6-1 to TRBJ2-3; 7 positions agree with TRBD1. The J segment lost 1 base and the V segment lost 7 bases, leaving 8 bases of the junction unmatched. The CDR3 is 15 amino acids. Germline loops: CDR1 MNHNS, CDR2 SASEGT. CDR3 coding DNA: TGTGCCAGCACCGATTGGACAGGAGGCACAGATACGCAGTATTTT. Protein product: CASTDWTGGTDTQYF.

This chain links TRBV6-5 with TRBJ2-1, with D uncertain. This CDR3 region has 14 residues. V lost 5 bases and J lost 4, with 12 bases in between. Germline lookup yields CDR1 MNHEY and CDR2 SVGAGI. Here the CDR3 DNA reads TGTGCCAGCAGTCCATTAGTCGCGTACAATGAGCAGTTCTTC. Translation: CASSPLVAYNEQFF.

This chain uses TRBV15 with TRBJ1-2; 8 nucleotides match TRBD1. V trimming: 2 bases; J trimming: 7 bases; junction bases outside the gene matches: 6. CDR1 is LNHNV and CDR2 is YYDKDF in the germline V gene (reference sequence). The CDR3 is 14 amino acids. CDR3 region: CATSRPGQEGGYTF. For the CDR3, the DNA is TGTGCCACCAGCAGACCGGGACAGGAAGGTGGCTACACCTTC. Looking up the rest from reference TRBV15 and TRBJ1-2 gives the full variable domain: DAMVIQNPRYQVTQFGKPVTLSCSQTLNHNVMYWYQQKSSQAPKLLFHYYDKDFNNEADTPDNFQSRRPNTSFCFLDIRSPGLGDTAMYLCATSRPGQEGGYTFGSGTRLTVV.

The chain joins TRBV7-6 to TRBJ2-1, with a weak D call TRBD2 (5 bases). CDR1 and CDR2 from the germline V gene are SGHVS and FNYEAQ. CDR3 length: 14 residues. The V end lost 5 bases, the J end lost 9 bases, and 17 bases lay between the germline ends. The CDR3 bases are TGTGCCAGCAGCCCGACCGCGACCCGGGGTGAGCAGTTCTTC. Translating gives CASSPTATRGEQFF.

The J gene is TRBJ1-2, the V gene TRBV19, with D maybe TRBD1 (6 bases). Looked up from germline, CDR1 is LNHDA and CDR2 is SQIVND (reference sequence). The CDR3 sequence is 13 residues long. V was trimmed by 10 bases and J by 4 bases, leaving 16 bases between them. CDR3 nucleotide sequence: TGTGCCACCAAGGCCCAGGGGCTCTATGGCTACACCTTC. It translates to CATKAQGLYGYTF.

The chain has TRBV7-9 and TRBJ2-7; D is perhaps TRBD1 (7 bases). Trimming left V 5 bases short and J 3 bases short, with 20 bases between. CDR1 and CDR2 (germline): SEHNR, FQNEAQ (reference sequence). The CDR3 is made up of 16 amino acids. The CDR3 region has the DNA TGTGCCAGCAGCCCACAAAGGGGGCTAGCGAACTACGAGCAGTACTTC. It specifies CASSPQRGLANYEQYF.

This clone has just a few counts. This chain links TRBV10-3 with TRBJ1-3, with a weak D call TRBD1 (6 bases). Looked up from germline, CDR1 is ENHRY and CDR2 is SYGVKD. The CDR3 runs 15 residues. The ends were cut back, 3 bases at V and 3 bases at J, with 12 bases in the middle. The chain's CDR3 is CAISDSGVGGNTIYF. CDR3 DNA sequence: TGTGCCATCAGTGACTCAGGGGTCGGTGGAAACACCATATATTTT.

The chain links TRBV4-2 to TRBJ2-3; D unclear. Germline V gene lookup returns CDR1 LGHNA and CDR2 YNFKEQ. CDR3 size: 12 residues. Trimming left V 4 bases short and J 2 bases short, with 4 bases between. CDR3 nucleotide sequence: TGTGCCAGCAGCCCCAACACAGATACGCAGTATTTT. Its protein product is CASSPNTDTQYF.